This T cell receptor beta chain stems from a study of response to subunit inactivated influenza vaccine. In germline, CDR1 is MDHEN, CDR2 SYDVKM. V dropped 5 bases and J dropped 3; count of bases not matched to a gene: 4. The CDR3 extends over 13 amino acids. This clonotype came up a few times. MiXCR was run by TCRdb on the RT-PCR reads, yielding one entry per CDR3 protein. The sample contains over 400,000 distinct CDR3 sequences, under 15% of which appear only once. The sequence was collected from a man aged 50-59 years who received an inactivated influenza vaccine. The specimen was PBMCs from blood, collected about 6 weeks after vaccination. The rearrangement uses TRBV28 and TRBJ2-7; 7 nucleotides match TRBD1. CDR3 sequence reads: CASSGQAFYEQYF. Here the CDR3 DNA reads TGTGCCAGCAGTGGACAGGCCTTCTACGAGCAGTACTTC.